Following are 3 T cell receptor beta chains from one sample sequenced in a study of CD8+CD57+ T cells in acquired aplastic anemia. TCR beta VDJ combinations and CDR3 sequences were profiled from genomic DNA. Via MiXCR, TCRdb re-called the reads, giving one row per CDR3 protein. Counted here are some 240,000 distinct CDR3 sequences, approximately 35% occurring once; the ten biggest clones make up 1.1%. Sequences were obtained from sorted CD4+, CD8+, or CD8+CD57+ T cells (not recorded which) from PBMCs. The receptors shown here come from a human donor in good health, serving as a control.

In this sample, this clonotype turned up many times. The V gene is TRBV20-1, the J gene TRBJ1-2; D is perhaps TRBD1 (6 bases). Trimming left V 5 bases short and J 5 bases short, with 21 bases between. This CDR3 region has 15 residues. Germline V gene lookup returns CDR1 DFQATT and CDR2 SNEGSKA (reference sequence). CDR3 in amino acids: CSAVRRGDESYGYTF. The CDR3, as DNA: TGCAGTGCTGTACGGAGGGGGGACGAAAGTTATGGCTACACCTTC.

The chain couples TRBV15 to TRBJ1-6; 7 nucleotides line up with TRBD1. Germline V gene sequence: CDR1 LNHNV, CDR2 YYDKDF (reference sequence). The CDR3 loop spans 15 amino acids. V trimming: 0 bases; J trimming: 8 bases; junction bases outside the gene matches: 4. The CDR3 here is CATSRDKTGYSPLHF. CDR3 nucleotide sequence: TGTGCCACCAGCAGAGATAAGACAGGGTATTCACCCCTCCACTTT.

The chain has TRBV11-2 and TRBJ1-2; D is possibly TRBD1 (6 bases). V was shortened by 1 base and J by 5 bases, with 11 bases between the two germline ends. CDR3 size: 14 residues. In germline, CDR1 is SGHAT, CDR2 FQNNGV. The DNA for the CDR3 is TGTGCCAGCAGCTTAGGTCTCCAGGGGTATGGCTACACCTTC. This codes for CASSLGLQGYGYTF.